Following are 9 T cell receptor beta chains from one sample sequenced in a study of long-term antiretroviral therapy in people with HIV. Version v3.0 of the immunoSEQ assay was performed at survey level. Here immunoSEQ multiplex PCR was the method, and the copy in TCRdb shows in-frame clones only, minus some. Of 30,000 to 40,000 clones in the sample, under 90% were seen once. The specimen was unsorted PBMCs, collected 0.4 years before starting antiretroviral therapy. The receptors here all came from a man in his late teens or twenties with HIV.

This clone was observed a single time. The chain is built from TRBV13 and TRBJ2-2; D call uncertain. The CDR3 loop spans 15 amino acids. Germline V gene sequence: CDR1 PRHDT, CDR2 FYEKMQ (reference sequence). The V and J ends lost 5 bases and 4 bases respectively, with 14 bases between them. The CDR3 nucleotides are TGTGCCAGCAGCCGTGGGCCCCTAGGCACCGGGGAGCTGTTTTTT. Translating gives CASSRGPLGTGELFF.

The rearrangement joins TRBV7-9 to TRBJ2-7; 11 bases line up with TRBD1. CDR3 length: 15 amino acids. CDR1 and CDR2 (germline): SEHNR, FQNEAQ (reference sequence). V lost 4 bases and J lost 1; bases outside the gene matches: 3. The CDR3 DNA reads as TGTGCCAGCAGCTCCTGGGACAGGGGGTCCTACGAGCAGTACTTC. Translating gives CASSSWDRGSYEQYF.

The chain employs TRBV4-1 and TRBJ2-1; no reliable D call. Germline CDR1 reads MGHRA; CDR2 reads YSYEKL. Between the trimmed V and J ends, which lost 4 bases and 3 bases, there was a span of 10 bases. This CDR3 region has 14 residues. CDR3 DNA: TGCGCCAGCAGCCTCCGCCACAACTACAATGAGCAGTTCTTC. Translation: CASSLRHNYNEQFF.

This clone was observed a single time. The chain employs TRBV7-9 and TRBJ1-2; weak D call: TRBD1 (6 bases). V was cut by 5 bases and J by 6 bases, with 25 bases left in between. Germline V lookup: CDR1 SEHNR, CDR2 FQNEAQ (reference sequence). This CDR3 comprises 17 residues. CDR3 residues: CASSRGLRAGVKDGYTF. CDR3 coding DNA: TGTGCCAGCAGCCGTGGTCTTCGGGCAGGGGTTAAGGATGGCTACACCTTC. Full variable domain (remainder filled in from reference TRBV7-9 and TRBJ1-2): DTGVSQNPRHKITKRGQNVTFRCDPISEHNRLYWYRQTLGQGPEFLTYFQNEAQLEKSRLLSDRFSAERPKGSFSTLEIQRTEQGDSAMYLCASSRGLRAGVKDGYTFGSGTRLTVV.

The rearrangement joins TRBV9 to TRBJ2-5; 9 bases are a match to TRBD2. The length of the CDR3 is 16 residues. V was clipped by 2 bases and J by 5 bases; unmatched bases: 10. Germline lookup yields CDR1 SGDLS and CDR2 YYNGEE. This CDR3 reads CASSVGRGGERETQYF. CDR3 nucleotide sequence: TGTGCCAGCAGCGTGGGGCGCGGGGGGGAAAGGGAGACCCAGTACTTC.

The CDR3 sequence: CASSTRQGAPETQYF. CDR3 sequence (DNA): TGTGCCAGTAGTACTCGACAGGGGGCCCCCGAGACCCAGTACTTC. The genes are TRBV19 and TRBJ2-5; TRBD1 agrees at 10 bases. The V segment lost 4 bases and the J segment 5 bases; nucleotides outside the gene matches: 7. CDR3 size: 15 residues. Germline V gene lookup returns CDR1 LNHDA and CDR2 SQIVND (reference sequence).

This sequence joins TRBV6-4 and TRBJ2-2; D not resolved. The CDR3 contains 14 residues. Trimming pared 2 bases from V and 4 bases from J, leaving 8 bases between. Germline V gene lookup returns CDR1 MRHNA and CDR2 SNTAGT. As DNA, the CDR3 is TGTGCCAGCAGTGACGCTCCGAGCACCGGGGAGCTGTTTTTT. Residues: CASSDAPSTGELFF.

The CDR3 reads CAWRSRTLYNEQFF. The CDR3 DNA reads TGTGCCTGGAGATCAAGGACCCTCTACAATGAGCAGTTCTTC. The chain combines TRBV30 with TRBJ2-1; D is ambiguous. Per the germline V gene, CDR1 is GTSNPN and CDR2 is SVGIG (reference sequence). V was pared by 3 bases and J by 3 bases, with 12 bases between. This CDR3 contains 14 residues.

This clone appeared a few times. This rearrangement joins TRBV28 to TRBJ1-3, with D perhaps TRBD1 (5 bases). In germline, CDR1 is MDHEN, CDR2 SYDVKM. V was pared by 6 bases and J by 2 bases, with 14 bases between. The CDR3 totals 15 residues. The CDR3 protein is CASSQDTGTGNTIYF. CDR3 coding DNA: TGTGCCAGCAGCCAGGACACTGGCACTGGAAACACCATATATTTT.